This TCR beta chain comes out of a study of identifying expanded T cells in peripheral blood. Whole-study findings and limits: Two-week clone count variance significantly increased as total template count grew.

Comments on this clone: Antigen unknown.

Clones were read by immunoSEQ multiplex PCR, and TCRdb kept only the in-frame ones, dropping some. The sample has some 90,000 clones; 85% to 90% are singletons. This CDR3 is built from 16 residues. The V gene lost 6 bases and the J gene lost 2 bases, with 18 bases spanning the gap. Germline V gives CDR1 MDHEN, CDR2 SYDVKM. This receptor was obtained from a person aged 18 to 69 in good health. The J gene is TRBJ2-3, the V gene TRBV28; a possible D gene is TRBD1 (6 bases). The sequenced material came from blood. The CDR3 region is CASRGQRGGHTDTQYF. The CDR3 coding sequence is TGTGCCAGCAGAGGACAGAGAGGGGGACACACAGATACGCAGTATTTT.